This T cell receptor beta chain was observed in a study of cytomegalovirus exposure and HLA in healthy donors. On this clone: What it binds is not known.

Vbeta (60) and Jbeta (13) primers were used in the PCR. TCRdb's table, derived via immunoSEQ multiplex PCR, lists solely in-frame clones and lacks some. The sample records 150,000 to 200,000 clones, roughly 80% being singletons. Trimming took 3 bases from V and 2 from J, leaving 5 bases between them. The CDR3 is made up of 14 amino acids. Germline values: CDR1 MNHEY, CDR2 SMNVEV (reference sequence). Study results and caveats: The authors listed some 160 TCR beta chains as cytomegalovirus-associated.

The clonotype comes from a man aged 18 to 30 in good health and CMV-seropositive. V usage is TRBV27 and J usage is TRBJ2-6, with D unresolved. The sample consisted of PBMCs. The CDR3 DNA follows: TGTGCCAGCAGTTTTCAGACTGGGGCCAACGTCCTGACTTTC. It codes for CASSFQTGANVLTF.